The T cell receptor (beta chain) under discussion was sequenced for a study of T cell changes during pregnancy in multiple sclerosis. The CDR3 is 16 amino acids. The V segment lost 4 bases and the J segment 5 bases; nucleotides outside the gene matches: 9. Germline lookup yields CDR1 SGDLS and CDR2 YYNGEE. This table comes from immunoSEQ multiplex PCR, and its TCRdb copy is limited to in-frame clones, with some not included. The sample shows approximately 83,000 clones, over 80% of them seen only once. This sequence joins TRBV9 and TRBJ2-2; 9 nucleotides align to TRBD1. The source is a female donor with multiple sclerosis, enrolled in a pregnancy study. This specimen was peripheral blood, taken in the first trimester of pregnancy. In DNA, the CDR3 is TGTGCCAGCAGCACAGCACAGGGGGCGTGGACCGGGGAGCTGTTTTTT. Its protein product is CASSTAQGAWTGELFF. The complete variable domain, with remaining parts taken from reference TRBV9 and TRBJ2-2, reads DSGVTQTPKHLITATGQRVTLRCSPRSGDLSVYWYQQSLDQGLQFLIQYYNGEERAKGNILERFSAQQFPDLHSELNLSSLELGDSALYFCASSTAQGAWTGELFFGEGSRLTVL.